The 8 T cell receptor beta chains reported below all come from one sample, sequenced in a study of blood T cell repertoires in COVID-19. Data came from immunoSEQ multiplex PCR; TCRdb stores just in-frame clones and leaves some out. Of under 450,000 clones listed, about 89% are singletons. Specimen: PBMCs or T cells enriched from blood (not recorded which). Every receptor here comes from a woman aged 40 to 50 who had been exposed to COVID-19.

The V and J genes are TRBV3-1 (or the pseudogene TRBV3-2) and TRBJ1-5; D is uncertain. Germline CDR1 reads LGHDT; CDR2 reads YNNKEL (reference sequence). V was clipped by 1 base and J by 9 bases, with 10 bases between them. CDR3 size: 13 residues. The CDR3 loop is CASSQGEGRPQHF. Here the CDR3 DNA reads TGTGCCAGCAGCCAAGGCGAGGGTCGGCCCCAGCATTTT.

V gene TRBV27 combines with J gene TRBJ1-1; no definite D call. The ends were cut back, 6 bases at V and 0 bases at J, with 11 bases in the middle. Germline values: CDR1 MNHEY, CDR2 SMNVEV (reference sequence). This CDR3 spans 14 amino acids. The CDR3 sequence is CASSRSPVNTEAFF. The CDR3 nucleotides are TGTGCCAGCAGCCGCTCACCGGTGAACACTGAAGCTTTCTTT.

The rearrangement uses TRBV11-3 and TRBJ2-5; possibly TRBD1 for D (6 bases). The CDR3 totals 13 residues. Looked up from germline, CDR1 is SGHNT and CDR2 is YENEEA. Trimming took off 8 bases at V and 2 bases at J, with 12 bases between the two ends. CDR3 residues: CASRNTGQETQYF. CDR3 nucleotide sequence: TGTGCCAGCCGAAATACAGGGCAAGAGACCCAGTACTTC.

Note on this clone: Other DNA sequences from this sample encode an identical CDR3 as well. CDR3 DNA sequence: TGTGCCACCAGCAGAGAGAGCGGTCGCGAGCAGTACTTC. Translated, it gives CATSRESGREQYF. The J gene is TRBJ2-7, the V gene TRBV15, with D perhaps matching TRBD2 (5 bases). V was pared by 0 bases and J by 6 bases, with 9 bases between. The CDR3 covers 13 residues. The germline gives CDR1 LNHNV, CDR2 YYDKDF (reference sequence).

The chain links TRBV15 to TRBJ2-7, with 7 bases identical to TRBD1. Looked up from germline, CDR1 is LNHNV and CDR2 is YYDKDF (reference sequence). J was trimmed by 0 bases and V by 2 bases; bases with no gene match: 10. CDR3 length equals 17 residues. Here the CDR3 reads CATSRRIATGSSYEQYF. The CDR3 DNA reads as TGTGCCACCAGCAGAAGAATCGCGACAGGGAGCTCCTACGAGCAGTACTTC.

This chain links TRBV11-2 with TRBJ1-2, with TRBD1 identical over 9 bases. J lost 12 bases, V lost 5 bases, and 16 bases had no gene match. The length of the CDR3 is 15 residues. Germline V gene data show CDR1 as SGHAT and CDR2 as FQNNGV. The CDR3, as DNA: TGTGCCAGCAGCCTAACCAGGACAGGGGATGGCGGTCACACCTTC. Its protein is CASSLTRTGDGGHTF. Combining the CDR3 with reference TRBV11-2 and TRBJ1-2 gives the whole variable domain EAGVAQSPRYKIIEKRQSVAFWCNPISGHATLYWYQQILGQGPKLLIQFQNNGVVDDSQLPKDRFSAERLKGVDSTLKIQPAKLEDSAVYLCASSLTRTGDGGHTFGSGTRLTVV.

The chain combines TRBV6-5 with TRBJ2-1; D perhaps matches TRBD1 (6 bases). The CDR3 length is 13 residues. CDR1 and CDR2 (germline): MNHEY, SVGAGI. The V end was cut by 6 bases, the J end by 4 bases, with 10 bases between. CDR3 amino acids: CASSSGQYNEQFF. The CDR3 region has the DNA TGTGCCAGCAGCAGCGGACAGTACAATGAGCAGTTCTTC.

This chain links TRBV7-9 with TRBJ1-1; possible D gene TRBD1, 6 bases. With 1 base removed from V and 3 bases from J, the gap between germline ends came to 12 bases. The CDR3 has 15 residues. The germline V gene encodes CDR1 SEHNR and CDR2 FQNEAQ (reference sequence). This CDR3 is CASSLGQAGDTEAFF. The DNA of the CDR3 is TGTGCCAGCAGCTTAGGGCAGGCAGGGGACACTGAAGCTTTCTTT.